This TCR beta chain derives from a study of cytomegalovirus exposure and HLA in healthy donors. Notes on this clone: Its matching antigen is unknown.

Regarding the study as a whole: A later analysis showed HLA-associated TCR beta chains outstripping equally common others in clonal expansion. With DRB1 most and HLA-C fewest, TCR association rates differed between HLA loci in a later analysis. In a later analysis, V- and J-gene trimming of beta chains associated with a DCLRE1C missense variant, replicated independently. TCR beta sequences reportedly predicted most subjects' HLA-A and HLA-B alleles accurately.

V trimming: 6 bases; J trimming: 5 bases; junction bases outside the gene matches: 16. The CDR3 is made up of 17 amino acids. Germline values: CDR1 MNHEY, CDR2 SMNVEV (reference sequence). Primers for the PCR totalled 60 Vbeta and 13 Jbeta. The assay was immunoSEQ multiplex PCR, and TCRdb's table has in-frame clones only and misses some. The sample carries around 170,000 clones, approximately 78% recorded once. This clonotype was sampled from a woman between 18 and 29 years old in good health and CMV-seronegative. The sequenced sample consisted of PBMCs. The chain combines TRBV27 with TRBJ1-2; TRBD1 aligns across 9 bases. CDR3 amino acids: CASSLTPGTGPGYGYTF. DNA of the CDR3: TGTGCCAGCAGCCTTACCCCCGGGACAGGGCCTGGGTATGGCTACACCTTC.